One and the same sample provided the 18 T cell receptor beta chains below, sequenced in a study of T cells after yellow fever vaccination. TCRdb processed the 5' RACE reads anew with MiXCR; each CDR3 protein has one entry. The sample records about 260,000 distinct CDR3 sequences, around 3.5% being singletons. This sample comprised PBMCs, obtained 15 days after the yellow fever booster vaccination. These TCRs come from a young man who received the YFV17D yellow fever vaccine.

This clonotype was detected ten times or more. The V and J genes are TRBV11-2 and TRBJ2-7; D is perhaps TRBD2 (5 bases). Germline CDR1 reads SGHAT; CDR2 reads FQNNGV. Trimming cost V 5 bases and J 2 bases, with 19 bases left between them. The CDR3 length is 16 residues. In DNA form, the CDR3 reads TGTGCCAGCAGCCCCCTCAGCCCCCTAGCCGCCTACGAGCAGTACTTC. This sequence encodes CASSPLSPLAAYEQYF.

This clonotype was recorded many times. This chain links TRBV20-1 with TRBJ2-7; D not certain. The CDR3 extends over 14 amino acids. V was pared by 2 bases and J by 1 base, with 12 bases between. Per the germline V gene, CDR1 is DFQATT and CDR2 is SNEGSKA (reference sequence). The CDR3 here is CSARWGLGSYEQYF. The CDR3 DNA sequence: TGCAGTGCTAGATGGGGTTTAGGGTCCTACGAGCAGTACTTC.

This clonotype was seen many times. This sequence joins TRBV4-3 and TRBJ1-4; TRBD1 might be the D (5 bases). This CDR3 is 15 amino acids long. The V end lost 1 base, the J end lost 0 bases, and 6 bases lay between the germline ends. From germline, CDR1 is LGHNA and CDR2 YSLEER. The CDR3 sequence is CASSQVGATNEKLFF. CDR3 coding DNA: TGCGCCAGCAGCCAAGTGGGGGCAACTAATGAAAAACTGTTTTTT.

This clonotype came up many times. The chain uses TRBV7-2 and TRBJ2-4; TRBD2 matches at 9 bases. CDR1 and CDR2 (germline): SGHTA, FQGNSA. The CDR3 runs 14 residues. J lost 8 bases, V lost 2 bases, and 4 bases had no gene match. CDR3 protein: CASSLLAGLHIQYF. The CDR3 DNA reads TGTGCCAGCAGCTTACTAGCGGGGTTACACATTCAGTACTTC. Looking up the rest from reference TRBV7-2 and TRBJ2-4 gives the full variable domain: GAGVSQSPSNKVTEKGKDVELRCDPISGHTALYWYRQSLGQGLEFLIYFQGNSAPDKSGLPSDRFSAERTGGSVSTLTIQRTQQEDSAVYLCASSLLAGLHIQYFGAGTRLSVL.

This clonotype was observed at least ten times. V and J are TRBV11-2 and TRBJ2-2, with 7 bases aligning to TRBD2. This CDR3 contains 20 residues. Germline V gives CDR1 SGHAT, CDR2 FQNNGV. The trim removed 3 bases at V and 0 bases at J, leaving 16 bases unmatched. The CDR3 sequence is CASSFPTWAGDQSNTGELFF. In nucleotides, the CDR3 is TGTGCCAGCAGCTTCCCAACTTGGGCGGGGGATCAATCGAACACCGGGGAGCTGTTTTTT.

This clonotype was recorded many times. The CDR3 DNA reads as TGTGCCAGCAGCTTACCCGCCCGCGGGGGAGCGGGAAATGAGCAGTTCTTC. As protein: CASSLPARGGAGNEQFF. V gene TRBV7-2 combines with J gene TRBJ2-1; TRBD2 agrees at 7 bases. The CDR3 extends over 17 amino acids. Germline V gene lookup returns CDR1 SGHTA and CDR2 FQGNSA. V gave up 2 bases and J gave up 7 bases; unmatched junction bases: 14.

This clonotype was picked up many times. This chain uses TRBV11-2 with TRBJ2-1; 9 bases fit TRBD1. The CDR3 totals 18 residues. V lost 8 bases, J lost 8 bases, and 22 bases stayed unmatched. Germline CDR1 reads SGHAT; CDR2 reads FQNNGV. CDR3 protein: CASALRTAGTGPEDEQFF. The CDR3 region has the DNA TGTGCCAGCGCCCTGAGGACAGCGGGGACAGGGCCCGAGGATGAGCAGTTCTTC.

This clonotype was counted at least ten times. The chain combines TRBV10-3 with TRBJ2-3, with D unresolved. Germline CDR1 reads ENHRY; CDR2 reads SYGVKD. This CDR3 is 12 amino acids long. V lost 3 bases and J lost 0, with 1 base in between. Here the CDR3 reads CAISDSTDTQYF. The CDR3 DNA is TGTGCCATCAGTGATAGCACAGATACGCAGTATTTT.

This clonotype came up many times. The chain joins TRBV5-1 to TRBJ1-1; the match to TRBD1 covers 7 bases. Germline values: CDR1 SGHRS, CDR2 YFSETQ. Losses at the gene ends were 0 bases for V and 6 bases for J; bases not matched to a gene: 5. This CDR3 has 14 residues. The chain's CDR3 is CASSLGGTGAEAFF. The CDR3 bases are TGCGCCAGCAGCTTGGGGGGCACAGGGGCTGAAGCTTTCTTT.

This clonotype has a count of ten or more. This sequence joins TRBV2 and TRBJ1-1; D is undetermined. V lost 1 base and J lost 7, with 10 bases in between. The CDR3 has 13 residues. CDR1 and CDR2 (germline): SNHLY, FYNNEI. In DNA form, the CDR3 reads TGTGCCAGCAGTGAAGGAGGGCTGCATGAAGCTTTCTTT. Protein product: CASSEGGLHEAFF.

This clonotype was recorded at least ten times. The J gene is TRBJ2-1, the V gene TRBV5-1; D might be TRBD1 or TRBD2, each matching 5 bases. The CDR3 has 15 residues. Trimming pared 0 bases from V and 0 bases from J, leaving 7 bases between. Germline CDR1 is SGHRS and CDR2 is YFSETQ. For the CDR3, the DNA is TGCGCCAGCAGCTTGGGGGACCCCTCCTACAATGAGCAGTTCTTC. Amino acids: CASSLGDPSYNEQFF.

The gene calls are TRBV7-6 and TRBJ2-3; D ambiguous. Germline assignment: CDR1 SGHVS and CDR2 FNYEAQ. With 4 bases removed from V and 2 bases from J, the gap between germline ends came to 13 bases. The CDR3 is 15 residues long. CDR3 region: CASSSQVRATDTQYF. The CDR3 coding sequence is TGTGCCAGCAGCTCCCAGGTTCGGGCCACAGATACGCAGTATTTT.

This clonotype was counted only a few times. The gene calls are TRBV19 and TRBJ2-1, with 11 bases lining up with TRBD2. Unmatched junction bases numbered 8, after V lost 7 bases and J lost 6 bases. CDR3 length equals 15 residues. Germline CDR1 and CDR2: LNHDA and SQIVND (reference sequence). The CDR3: CASNPLAGVSNEQFF. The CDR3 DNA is TGTGCCAGTAACCCACTAGCGGGGGTAAGCAATGAGCAGTTCTTC.

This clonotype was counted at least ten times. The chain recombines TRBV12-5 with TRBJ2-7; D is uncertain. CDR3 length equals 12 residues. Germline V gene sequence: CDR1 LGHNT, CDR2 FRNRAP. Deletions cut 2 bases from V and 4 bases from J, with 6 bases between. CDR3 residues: CASGLIQYEQYF. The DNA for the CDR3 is TGTGCTAGTGGTTTGATTCAGTACGAGCAGTACTTC.

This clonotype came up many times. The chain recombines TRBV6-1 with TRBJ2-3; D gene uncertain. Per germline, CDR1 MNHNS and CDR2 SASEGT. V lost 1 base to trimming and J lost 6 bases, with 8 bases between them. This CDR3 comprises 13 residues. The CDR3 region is CASSEGGEDTQYF. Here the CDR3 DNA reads TGTGCCAGCAGTGAAGGAGGAGAGGATACGCAGTATTTT.

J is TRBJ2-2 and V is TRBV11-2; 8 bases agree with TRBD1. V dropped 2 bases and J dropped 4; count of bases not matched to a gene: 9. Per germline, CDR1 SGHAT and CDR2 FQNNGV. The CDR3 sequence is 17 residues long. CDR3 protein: CASSLSATGGRTGELFF. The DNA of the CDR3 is TGTGCCAGCAGCTTATCGGCAACAGGGGGGCGCACCGGGGAGCTGTTTTTT.

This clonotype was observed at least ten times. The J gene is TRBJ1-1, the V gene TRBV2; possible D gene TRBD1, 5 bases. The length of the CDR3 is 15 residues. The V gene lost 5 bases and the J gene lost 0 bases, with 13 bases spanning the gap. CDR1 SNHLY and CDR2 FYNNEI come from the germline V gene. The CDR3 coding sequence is TGTGCCAGCAGTCCTGGTTGGGGCGTGAACACTGAAGCTTTCTTT. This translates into CASSPGWGVNTEAFF.

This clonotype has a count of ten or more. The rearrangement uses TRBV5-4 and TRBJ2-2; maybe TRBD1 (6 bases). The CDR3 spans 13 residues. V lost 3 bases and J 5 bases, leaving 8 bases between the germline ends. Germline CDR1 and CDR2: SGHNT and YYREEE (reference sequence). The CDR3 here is CASSWTATGELFF. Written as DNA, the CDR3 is TGTGCCAGCAGCTGGACAGCGACCGGGGAGCTGTTTTTT.